This TCR beta chain is drawn from a study of cytomegalovirus exposure and HLA in healthy donors. Study context: Researchers found that about four fifths of over 350 genotyped donors fell within the Caucasian-associated ancestry cluster.

On this clone: Its antigen remains unidentified.

V trimming: 5 bases; J trimming: 7 bases; junction bases outside the gene matches: 6. The CDR3 has 13 amino acids. From germline, CDR1 is LGHNT and CDR2 FRNRAP. Study results and limitations: The study found most TCR sequences rare, yet found some public TCRs in many donors. Three CMV-associated chains proved CMV antigen-specific in vitro. It was taken for granted in presence/absence analyses that sequencing depth across donors was roughly uniform.

PCR involved 60 Vbeta and 13 Jbeta primers. Measured with immunoSEQ multiplex PCR; TCRdb has only the in-frame clones, and not every one. The sample totals some 150,000 clones. The chain recombines TRBV12-5 with TRBJ2-7; 9 bases map to TRBD1. This clonotype originated in a woman under 30 in good health and CMV-seropositive. The specimen was PBMCs. As DNA, the CDR3 is TGTGCTAGTGGTACCACGGGACAGGGAGAGCAGTACTTC. Translation: CASGTTGQGEQYF.